These T cell receptor beta chains were read from a single sample in a study of cytomegalovirus exposure and HLA in healthy donors. The method was immunoSEQ multiplex PCR; TCRdb's version includes in-frame clones alone and lacks a portion of them. In the table there are 150,000 to 200,000 clones, 85% of which are singletons. The sample consisted of PBMCs. These receptors all come from a boy aged 2-15 years in good health and CMV-seronegative. Each CDR3 is given with its conserved first and last residue. The D gene is left open where the match is weak. For some rows the clone size is stated as once, few or many, or as a class when expanded; others skip it.

TRBD2	TRBV5-1	NA	15	TRBJ2-3	TGCGCCAGCAGTTTAGCGGGAGGCACCACAGATACGCAGTATTTT	CASSLAGGTTDTQYF
TRBD2	TRBV5-1	NA	17	TRBJ2-1	TGCGCCAGCAGCCCGGGGCCAAGTAGCGGGGGGATTAATGAGCAGTTCTTC	CASSPGPSSGGINEQFF
TRBD1	TRBV9	NA	16	TRBJ2-3	TGTGCCAGCAGCCCCCGGACAGGGGAGGACACAGATACGCAGTATTTT	CASSPRTGEDTDTQYF
TRBD2	TRBV19	NA	17	TRBJ2-1	TGTGCCAGTGCCACCCGGACTAGCGGGGACCCCTACAATGAGCAGTTCTTC	CASATRTSGDPYNEQFF
TRBD2	TRBV19	once	15	TRBJ2-1	TGTGCCAGTAGTATAATTCGGCGCGGGGGGAGTGAGCAGTTCTTC	CASSIIRRGGSEQFF
NA	TRBV19	NA	13	TRBJ2-5	TGTGCCAGTAGTAATGGGGCACGGGAGACCCAGTACTTC	CASSNGARETQYF
NA	TRBV6-5	NA	15	TRBJ1-2	TGTGCCAGCAGTTATGGGGGGAATCTTAACTATGGCTACACCTTC	CASSYGGNLNYGYTF
TRBD2	TRBV6-1	NA	15	TRBJ2-3	TGTGCCAGCAGTGAACGGGGGGGACGCACAGATACGCAGTATTTT	CASSERGGRTDTQYF
NA	TRBV2	NA	12	TRBJ2-5	TGTGCCAGCAGCAACTATGGGGAGACCCAGTACTTC	CASSNYGETQYF
NA	TRBV13	NA	16	TRBJ1-5	TGTGCCAGCAGCTTAGGCCTGGGCAGGGCCAATCAGCCCCAGCATTTT	CASSLGLGRANQPQHF
NA	TRBV7-7	NA	15	TRBJ2-5	TGTGCTAGCAGCTTAGGACGCGGGACGCAAGAGACCCAGTACTTC	CASSLGRGTQETQYF
NA	TRBV9	once	14	TRBJ2-7	TGTGCCAGCAGCGTCGAGTACAGCTCCTACGAGCAGTACTTC	CASSVEYSSYEQYF
NA	TRBV6-5	NA	15	TRBJ1-1	TGTGCCAGCAGTTCTTTCAGGAGGGGTAACACTGAAGCTTTCTTT	CASSSFRRGNTEAFF
TRBD1	TRBV30	NA	17	TRBJ2-5	TGTGCCTGGAGTGAAGAATCCCCGGACAGGGGCCAAGAGACCCAGTACTTC	CAWSEESPDRGQETQYF
TRBD1	TRBV19	NA	14	TRBJ2-3	TGTGCCAGTATCAGGGGGAGAGACACAGATACGCAGTATTTT	CASIRGRDTDTQYF
NA	TRBV25-1	NA	13	TRBJ2-5	TGTGCCAGCAGTGACCGACAGCAAGAGACCCAGTACTTC	CASSDRQQETQYF
TRBD1	TRBV2	NA	14	TRBJ1-2	TGTGCCAGCAGTAACAGGGGAGCTAACTATGGCTACACCTTC	CASSNRGANYGYTF
NA	TRBV9	NA	15	TRBJ1-6	TGTGCCAGCAGCGAAAAAATGGGGGGGAATTCACCCCTCCACTTT	CASSEKMGGNSPLHF
NA	TRBV4-1	NA	17	TRBJ1-6	TGCGCCAGCAGCCCCAGGGGCGGGCAGCACTATAATTCACCCCTCCACTTT	CASSPRGGQHYNSPLHF
TRBD2	TRBV5-6	NA	16	TRBJ2-1	TGTGCCAGCAGCTGGGAGACTAGCGGGAGGTGGAATGAGCAGTTCTTC	CASSWETSGRWNEQFF
NA	TRBV4-2	NA	14	TRBJ2-7	TGTGCCAGCAGCCACCCCGACAGGTCCTACGAGCAGTACTTC	CASSHPDRSYEQYF
NA	TRBV19	NA	15	TRBJ2-1	TGTGCCAGTAGTACCCGACAGAGGACCTACAATGAGCAGTTCTTC	CASSTRQRTYNEQFF
TRBD1	TRBV6-5	NA	15	TRBJ1-2	TGTGCCAGCAGTATGACAGGGCGGGGCAACTATGGCTACACCTTC	CASSMTGRGNYGYTF
NA	TRBV5-6	NA	13	TRBJ2-4	TGTGCCAGCAGCTTGGTTCAGGCCAAAGTTCAGTACTTC	CASSLVQAKVQYF
TRBD1	TRBV12-5	NA	17	TRBJ1-1	TGTGCTAGTGGTTTCGGGACAGGGGGCACTAGGGACACTGAAGCTTTCTTT	CASGFGTGGTRDTEAFF
NA	TRBV27	NA	15	TRBJ1-2	TGTGCCAGCAGTGGGGCCCCTGGCGGGGGGTGGAGCTACACCTTC	CASSGAPGGGWSYTF
TRBD2	TRBV29-1	NA	16	TRBJ2-1	TGCAGCGCCGAGGGGCTAGCGGGGGGGACCTACGGTGAGCAGTTCTTC	CSAEGLAGGTYGEQFF
TRBD1	TRBV30	NA	13	TRBJ1-2	TGTGCCTGGAGGCGGACAGGGGGCCATGGCTACACCTTC	CAWRRTGGHGYTF
NA	TRBV5-4	NA	16	TRBJ1-2	TGTGCCAGCAGCCCTAGAGGCGGGGGACAAAGCTATGGCTACACCTTC	CASSPRGGGQSYGYTF
NA	TRBV27	NA	12	TRBJ2-7	TGTGCCAGCAGTCCAACAGGGAACGAGCAGTACTTC	CASSPTGNEQYF
TRBD1	TRBV28	NA	15	TRBJ1-1	TGTGCCAGCAGCACAGGGGGCGGGATGAACACTGAAGCTTTCTTT	CASSTGGGMNTEAFF
NA	TRBV7-7	once	17	TRBJ2-1	TGTGCTAGCAGCTTAGGATCGGACTCAAGCTCCTACAATGAGCAGTTCTTC	CASSLGSDSSSYNEQFF
TRBD1	TRBV5-6	NA	15	TRBJ1-5	TGTGCCAGCAGCTCCGGGACAGGGTCTATACAGCCCCAGCATTTT	CASSSGTGSIQPQHF
NA	TRBV5-4	NA	14	TRBJ2-7	TGTGCCAGCAGCTCACAGGGCCCGGACTACGAGCAGTACTTC	CASSSQGPDYEQYF
NA	TRBV5-1	few	16	TRBJ1-3	TGCGCCAGCAGCCTAGGGGTTCTGGACTCTGGAAACACCATATATTTT	CASSLGVLDSGNTIYF
NA	TRBV9	NA	16	TRBJ2-7	TGTGCCAGCAGCGTAGAAGGGGTGCGGGGTCGGCACGAGCAGTACTTC	CASSVEGVRGRHEQYF
TRBD1	TRBV4-1	NA	16	TRBJ1-3	TGCGCCAGCAGCCACCCGACAGGGGAGTCGGGAAACACCATATATTTT	CASSHPTGESGNTIYF